This T cell receptor (beta chain) was sequenced in a study of T cell responses to AZD1222 COVID-19 vaccine. Study-level results: The number of AZD1222 recipients seropositive at baseline was only 6 or 7. It should be noted that donors were predominantly white British and more often female, and clonal diversity was possibly underestimated.

Details on this clone: What it binds is not known.

This CDR3 is built from 12 residues. Germline V lookup: CDR1 SGHKS, CDR2 YYEKEE (reference sequence). V gave up 5 bases and J gave up 8 bases, with 13 bases separating them. Profiling relied on immunoSEQ multiplex PCR, and the TCRdb table lists in-frame clones only, not all of them. The data show about 150,000 clones, 70% to 90% seen once. The origin of this receptor is an adult who had recovered from COVID-19. This sample comprised peripheral blood, obtained after recovery from COVID-19. V is TRBV5-5 and J is TRBJ1-1; D not resolved. CDR3 sequence (DNA): TGTGCCAGCAGTGATAGAAGTAGGGAAGCTTTCTTT. It encodes CASSDRSREAFF.